This TCR beta chain was captured in a study of cytotoxic CD8 clonotypes in ibrutinib-treated CLL. Study results and limitations: The clonality went up when patients responded to ibrutinib and dropped back toward baseline at progression.

From germline, CDR1 is SQVTM and CDR2 ANQGSEA. The length of the CDR3 is 14 residues. Between the trimmed V and J ends, which lost 4 bases and 1 base, there was a span of 13 bases. Roughly 2 micrograms of genomic DNA from cryopreserved PBMCs went into TCR beta libraries. A note on this clone: The antigen is not known.

Assay used: immunoSEQ multiplex PCR; TCRdb lists only in-frame clones, some missing. The sample includes hundreds of thousands of clones, approximately 67% of them seen just once. Sequencing used PBMCs, obtained after 36 months of ibrutinib treatment. This clonotype was sampled from a human donor with chronic lymphocytic leukemia. The rearrangement links TRBV29-1 to TRBJ1-2; the D gene is possibly TRBD1 (5 bases). The CDR3 DNA is TGCAGCGTTGCCCCCAGACAGAGTAACTATGGCTACACCTTC. It yields the protein CSVAPRQSNYGYTF. Together with reference TRBV29-1 and TRBJ1-2, the CDR3 gives the full variable domain: SAVISQKPSRDICQRGTSLTIQCQVDSQVTMMFWYRQQPGQSLTLIATANQGSEATYESGFVIDKFPISRPNLTFSTLTVSNMSPEDSSIYLCSVAPRQSNYGYTFGSGTRLTVV.